A selection of T cell receptor beta chains follows, all from one sample in a study of blood T cell repertoires in COVID-19. Data came from immunoSEQ multiplex PCR; TCRdb stores just in-frame clones and leaves some out. In the table there are almost 30,000 clones, approximately 80% of which are singletons. Specimen: peripheral blood. The receptor set was obtained from an older woman with acute or convalescent COVID-19. CDR3s include the opening cysteine and the closing phenylalanine or tryptophan. A D gene is named only where the DNA matches it firmly. Not all rows give a size; the values are once, few, many and, for expanded clones, a class.

J gene | clone size | V gene | D gene | CDR3 protein | CDR3 DNA
TRBJ2-3 | - | TRBV6-5 | - | CASSRGSSTDTQYF | TGTGCCAGCAGTCGGGGGTCTAGCACAGATACGCAGTATTTT
TRBJ2-7 | - | TRBV7-2 | - | CASSLGRGRSYEQYF | TGTGCCAGCAGCTTAGGTAGGGGTCGCTCCTACGAGCAGTACTTC
TRBJ1-6 | few | TRBV5-4 | TRBD1 | CASSLLGQSMNSPLHF | TGTGCCAGCAGCTTGTTGGGACAGAGCATGAATTCACCCCTCCACTTT
TRBJ2-7 | - | TRBV5-6 | TRBD1 | CASSLRQGTDEQYF | TGTGCCAGCAGCTTACGACAGGGGACCGACGAGCAGTACTTC
TRBJ2-7 | - | TRBV7-9 | - | CASTSNSGVSYEQYF | TGTGCCAGCACCTCCAATTCGGGAGTATCGTACGAGCAGTACTTC
TRBJ2-3 | - | TRBV24-1 | TRBD2 | CATSDRLAGDADTQYF | TGTGCCACCAGTGATCGACTAGCGGGGGACGCAGATACGCAGTATTTT
TRBJ1-1 | - | TRBV30 | TRBD1 | CAWSEYLTGRATEAFF | TGTGCCTGGAGCGAATATTTGACAGGGCGGGCCACTGAAGCTTTCTTT
TRBJ2-5 | - | TRBV10-3 | - | CAISVGGNAETQYF | TGTGCCATCAGTGTAGGGGGTAACGCAGAGACCCAGTACTTC
TRBJ1-1 | medium-sized | TRBV27 | TRBD1 | CASSRTQGGGTEAFF | TGTGCCAGCAGTAGAACACAGGGGGGGGGAACTGAAGCTTTCTTT
TRBJ2-3 | - | TRBV4-2 | TRBD2 | CASSQDGLAGGPSTDTQYF | TGTGCCAGCAGCCAAGATGGACTAGCGGGAGGCCCAAGCACAGATACGCAGTATTTT
TRBJ2-3 | few | TRBV7-2 | TRBD2 | CASSAGTTRTDTQYF | TGTGCCAGCAGCGCTGGGACTACTCGCACAGATACGCAGTATTTT
TRBJ2-1 | - | TRBV5-4 | TRBD2 | CASSRGGGSNEQFF | TGTGCCAGCAGTCGGGGGGGCGGGAGCAATGAGCAGTTCTTC
TRBJ2-1 | - | TRBV5-8 | TRBD2 | CASSPWGLAGGKSNEQFF | TGTGCCAGCAGCCCGTGGGGACTAGCGGGAGGAAAGAGCAATGAGCAGTTCTTC
TRBJ2-3 | - | TRBV5-8 | TRBD1 | CASSSDRGQPDTQYF | TGTGCCAGCAGCTCGGACAGGGGGCAGCCGGATACGCAGTATTTT
TRBJ1-4 | once | TRBV7-9 | TRBD1 | CASNHRDRGNEKLFF | TGTGCCAGCAACCACCGGGACAGGGGAAATGAAAAACTGTTTTTT
TRBJ1-2 | - | TRBV6-5 | TRBD1 | CASTTPGTANYGYTF | TGTGCCAGCACTACCCCTGGGACAGCTAACTATGGCTACACCTTC
TRBJ2-5 | - | TRBV5-1 | TRBD2 | CASSLEASGGWETQYF | TGCGCCAGCAGCTTGGAGGCTAGCGGGGGTTGGGAGACCCAGTACTTC
TRBJ2-3 | once | TRBV10-3 | TRBD1 | CAIRGTGRTDTQYF | TGTGCCATCAGGGGGACAGGCCGCACAGATACGCAGTATTTT
TRBJ2-7 | - | TRBV28 | - | CASSLGHVLSLPSYEQYF | TGTGCCAGCAGTTTAGGGCACGTATTGTCGCTACCCTCCTACGAGCAGTACTTC
TRBJ2-1 | - | TRBV24-1 | - | CATSGGGWGYNEQFF | TGTGCCACCAGTGGAGGGGGTTGGGGCTACAATGAGCAGTTCTTC
TRBJ2-5 | - | TRBV9 | TRBD2 | CASSAGRLAGVETQYF | TGTGCCAGCAGCGCCGGTCGACTAGCGGGAGTGGAGACCCAGTACTTC
TRBJ2-1 | - | TRBV11-2 | - | CASSSSAYNEQFF | TGTGCCAGCAGCTCGTCTGCCTACAATGAGCAGTTCTTC
TRBJ2-1 | once | TRBV7-9 | TRBD2 | CASERGGRYNEQFF | TGTGCCTCCGAGAGGGGCGGGAGATACAATGAGCAGTTCTTC
TRBJ2-7 | - | TRBV28 | TRBD1 | CASSPWTGISYEQYF | TGTGCCAGCAGTCCCTGGACAGGGATCTCCTACGAGCAGTACTTC
TRBJ2-7 | - | TRBV10-3 | TRBD2 | CAISGGGLVGYEQYF | TGTGCCATCAGTGGGGGAGGACTAGTGGGCTACGAGCAGTACTTC
TRBJ2-5 | once | TRBV3-1/TRBV3-2 | - | CASSHGPAGWETQYF | TGTGCCAGCAGCCATGGCCCGGCGGGTTGGGAGACCCAGTACTTC
TRBJ1-5 | - | TRBV28 | TRBD1 | CASSHPPGQGRYSNQPQHF | TGTGCCAGCAGTCACCCGCCGGGACAGGGGAGATATAGCAATCAGCCCCAGCATTTT
TRBJ2-7 | - | TRBV5-1 | - | CASSLDGRGSDEQYF | TGCGCCAGCAGCTTGGACGGCAGGGGCAGCGACGAGCAGTACTTC
TRBJ2-7 | - | TRBV7-3 | TRBD1 | CASSSSGTGGYEQYF | TGTGCCAGCAGCTCTTCCGGGACAGGGGGTTACGAGCAGTACTTC
TRBJ2-5 | - | TRBV3-1/TRBV3-2 | TRBD2 | CASSRKVVAGYVRGDLQVDQYF | TGTGCCAGCAGCCGAAAGGTGGTAGCGGGATACGTACGAGGGGACCTACAAGTGGACCAGTACTTC